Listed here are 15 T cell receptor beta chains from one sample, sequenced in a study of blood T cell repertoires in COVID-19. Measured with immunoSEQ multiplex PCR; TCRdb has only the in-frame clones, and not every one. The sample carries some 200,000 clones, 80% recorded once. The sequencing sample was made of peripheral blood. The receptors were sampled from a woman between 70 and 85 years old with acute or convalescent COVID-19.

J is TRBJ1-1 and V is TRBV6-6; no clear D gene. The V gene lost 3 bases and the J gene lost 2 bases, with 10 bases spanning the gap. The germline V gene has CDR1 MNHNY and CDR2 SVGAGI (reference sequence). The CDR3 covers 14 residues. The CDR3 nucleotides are TGTGCCAGCAGTTATAACAATCCAAACACTGAAGCTTTCTTT. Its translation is CASSYNNPNTEAFF.

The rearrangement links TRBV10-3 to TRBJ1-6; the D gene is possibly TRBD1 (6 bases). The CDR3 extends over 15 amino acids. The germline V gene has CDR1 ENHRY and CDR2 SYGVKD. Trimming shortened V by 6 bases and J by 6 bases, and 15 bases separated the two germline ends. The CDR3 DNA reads TGTGCCATCAGAGATTCGGCAGGGGCTAATTCACCCCTCCACTTT. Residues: CAIRDSAGANSPLHF.

This chain's CDR3 is CASSQHPGGATGELFF. In DNA form, the CDR3 reads TGTGCCAGCAGCCAACATCCGGGGGGCGCCACCGGGGAGCTGTTTTTT. J is TRBJ2-2 and V is TRBV3-1 (or the pseudogene TRBV3-2), with TRBD2 as a possible D gene (7 bases). Trimming pared 2 bases from V and 4 bases from J, leaving 14 bases between. Germline lookup yields CDR1 LGHDT and CDR2 YNNKEL (reference sequence). The CDR3 has 16 amino acids.

The CDR3: CASSPGGSGQEDEQYF. Written as DNA, the CDR3 is TGCGCCAGCAGCCCGGGGGGCTCGGGACAGGAGGACGAGCAGTACTTC. The chain uses TRBV4-3 and TRBJ2-7; tentative D call: TRBD1 (8 bases). There are 16 residues in the CDR3. Germline assignment: CDR1 LGHNA and CDR2 YSLEER. V lost 4 bases, J lost 5 bases, and 21 bases lay in between.

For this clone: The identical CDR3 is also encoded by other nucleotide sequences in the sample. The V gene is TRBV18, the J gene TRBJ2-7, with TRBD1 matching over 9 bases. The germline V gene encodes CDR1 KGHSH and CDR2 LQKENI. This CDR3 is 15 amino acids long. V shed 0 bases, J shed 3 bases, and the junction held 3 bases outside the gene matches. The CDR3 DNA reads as TGTGCCAGCTCACCACCCGGACAGGGGATCTACGAGCAGTACTTC. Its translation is CASSPPGQGIYEQYF.

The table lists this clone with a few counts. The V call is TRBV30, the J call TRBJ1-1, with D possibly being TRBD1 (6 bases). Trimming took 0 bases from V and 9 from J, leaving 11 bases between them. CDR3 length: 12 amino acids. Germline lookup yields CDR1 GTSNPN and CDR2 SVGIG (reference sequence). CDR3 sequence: CAWSVGGGKAFF. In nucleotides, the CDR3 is TGTGCCTGGAGTGTGGGAGGGGGGAAAGCTTTCTTT.

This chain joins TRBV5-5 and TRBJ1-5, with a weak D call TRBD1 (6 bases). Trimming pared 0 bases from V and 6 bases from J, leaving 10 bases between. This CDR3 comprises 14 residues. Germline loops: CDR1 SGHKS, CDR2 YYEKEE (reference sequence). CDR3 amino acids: CASSLVGASQPQHF. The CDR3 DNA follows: TGTGCCAGCAGCTTGGTGGGGGCGAGTCAGCCCCAGCATTTT.

CDR3 residues: CASSQAAGSSGNTIYF. In nucleotides, the CDR3 is TGTGCCAGCTCGCAAGCGGCGGGGAGCTCTGGAAACACCATATATTTT. This chain joins TRBV18 and TRBJ1-3; no clear D. Trimming took 6 bases from V and 0 from J, leaving 15 bases between them. From germline, CDR1 is KGHSH and CDR2 LQKENI. The CDR3 extends over 16 amino acids. The variable domain in full, with the rest retrieved from reference TRBV18 and TRBJ1-3, is NAGVMQNPRHLVRRRGQEARLRCSPMKGHSHVYWYRQLPEEGLKFMVYLQKENIIDESGMPKERFSAEFPKEGPSILRIQQVVRGDSAAYFCASSQAAGSSGNTIYFGEGSWLTVV.

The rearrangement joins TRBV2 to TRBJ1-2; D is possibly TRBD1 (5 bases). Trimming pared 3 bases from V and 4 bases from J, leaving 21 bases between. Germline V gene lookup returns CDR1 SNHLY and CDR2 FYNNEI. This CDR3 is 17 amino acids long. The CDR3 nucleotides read TGTGCCAGCAGTGACGTATCGCTGGAGGGGAGGGTCTATGGCTACACCTTC. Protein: CASSDVSLEGRVYGYTF.

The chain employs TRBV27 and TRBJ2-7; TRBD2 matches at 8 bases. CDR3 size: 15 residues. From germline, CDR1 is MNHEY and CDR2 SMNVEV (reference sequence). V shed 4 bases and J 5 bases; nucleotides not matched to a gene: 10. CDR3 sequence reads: CASSSNPSGSHEQYF. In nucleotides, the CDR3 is TGTGCCAGCAGTTCCAACCCAAGCGGGAGCCACGAGCAGTACTTC.

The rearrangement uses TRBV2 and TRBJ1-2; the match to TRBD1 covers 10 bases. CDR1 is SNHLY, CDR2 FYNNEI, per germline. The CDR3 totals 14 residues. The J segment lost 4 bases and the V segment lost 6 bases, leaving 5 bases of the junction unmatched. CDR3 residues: CASSGTGESYGYTF. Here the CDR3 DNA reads TGTGCCAGCAGCGGGACAGGGGAGAGCTATGGCTACACCTTC.

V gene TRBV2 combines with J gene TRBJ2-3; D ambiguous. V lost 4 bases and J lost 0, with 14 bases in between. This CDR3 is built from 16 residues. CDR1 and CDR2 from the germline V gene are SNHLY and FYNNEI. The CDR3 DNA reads TGTGCCAGCAGTGGAGAAGCGACGACTAGCACAGATACGCAGTATTTT. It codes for CASSGEATTSTDTQYF.

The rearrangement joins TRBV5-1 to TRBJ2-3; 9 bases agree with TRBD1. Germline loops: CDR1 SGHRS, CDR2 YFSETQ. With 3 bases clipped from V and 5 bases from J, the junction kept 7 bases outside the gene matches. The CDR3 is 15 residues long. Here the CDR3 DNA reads TGCGCCAGCAGCTCGGGACAGGGCAGGCAAGATACGCAGTATTTT. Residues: CASSSGQGRQDTQYF.

The CDR3 DNA is TGTGCCAGCAGCAAACTACTAGCGAACTACAATGAGCAGTTCTTC. Encoded protein: CASSKLLANYNEQFF. The V gene is TRBV21-1, the J gene TRBJ2-1; TRBD2, the table's D call, lacks a check against the DNA. TRBV21-1 counts as a pseudogene. The CDR3 is 15 residues long.

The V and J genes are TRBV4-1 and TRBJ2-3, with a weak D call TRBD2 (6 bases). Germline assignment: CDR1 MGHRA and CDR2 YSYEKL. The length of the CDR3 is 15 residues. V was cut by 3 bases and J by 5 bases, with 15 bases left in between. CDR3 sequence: CASSHGTAGQDTQYF. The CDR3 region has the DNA TGCGCCAGCAGCCACGGAACTGCGGGGCAAGATACGCAGTATTTT.